Below are 21 T cell receptor beta chains sequenced from a single sample in a study of vaccination effects on CD4 cells after COVID-19. Isolation of CD4+ T cells took place after approximately ten days of culture. The cohort was immunized with two doses of either the BNT162b2 or mRNA-1273 vaccine. The data were produced by immunoSEQ multiplex PCR, yet TCRdb's version contains in-frame clones alone and is incomplete. The table has tens of thousands of clones, 73% seen once. Their antigens are not known. The sequenced sample was CD4+ T cells from PBMCs cultured without peptide, obtained after COVID-19 vaccination. Receptor source: a human donor who received a COVID-19 vaccine.

The rearrangement links TRBV15 to TRBJ1-5; D ambiguous. The CDR3 is made up of 13 amino acids. The V gene's germline CDR1 is LNHNV and CDR2 YYDKDF (reference sequence). V was trimmed by 0 bases and J by 2 bases, leaving 2 bases between them. The chain's CDR3 is CATSREGNQPQHF. The CDR3 DNA follows: TGTGCCACCAGCAGAGAAGGCAATCAGCCCCAGCATTTT. Combining the CDR3 with reference TRBV15 and TRBJ1-5 gives the whole variable domain DAMVIQNPRYQVTQFGKPVTLSCSQTLNHNVMYWYQQKSSQAPKLLFHYYDKDFNNEADTPDNFQSRRPNTSFCFLDIRSPGLGDTAMYLCATSREGNQPQHFGDGTRLSIL.

V is TRBV18 and J is TRBJ1-2; 8 bases map to TRBD1. CDR3 length: 15 amino acids. With 3 bases clipped from V and 4 bases from J, the junction kept 7 bases outside the gene matches. CDR1 KGHSH and CDR2 LQKENI come from the germline V gene. The DNA of the CDR3 is TGTGCCAGCTCACCGCCCGGGACAGGCCTCTATGGCTACACCTTC. Encoded protein: CASSPPGTGLYGYTF.

The genes are TRBV19 and TRBJ1-1; 7 bases agree with TRBD1. The CDR3 spans 18 residues. Losses at the gene ends were 7 bases for V and 2 bases for J; bases not matched to a gene: 19. Germline V gene sequence: CDR1 LNHDA, CDR2 SQIVND (reference sequence). The CDR3 nucleotides are TGTGCCAGTACTTTTTCCAGGGGACAGCGCACCGACAACACTGAAGCTTTCTTT. Amino acids: CASTFSRGQRTDNTEAFF.

V and J are TRBV3-1 (or the pseudogene TRBV3-2) and TRBJ2-6; unclear D gene. Germline assignment: CDR1 LGHDT and CDR2 YNNKEL (reference sequence). Trimming cost V 5 bases and J 4 bases, with 21 bases left between them. The CDR3 length is 18 residues. The DNA of the CDR3 is TGTGCCAGCAGCTCTCAGGACCTACAGATCCGGGGGGCCAACGTCCTGACTTTC. Translating it yields CASSSQDLQIRGANVLTF.

This clone was detected a few times. The J gene is TRBJ1-1, the V gene TRBV11-2; 8 bases fit TRBD1. Germline CDR1 reads SGHAT; CDR2 reads FQNNGV. CDR3 size: 14 residues. Losses at the gene ends were 1 base for V and 4 bases for J; bases not matched to a gene: 2. The CDR3 sequence: CASSLGTGSTEAFF. The CDR3 DNA reads as TGTGCCAGCAGCTTAGGGACAGGGTCCACTGAAGCTTTCTTT. Supplemented by reference TRBV11-2 and TRBJ1-1, the full variable domain reads EAGVAQSPRYKIIEKRQSVAFWCNPISGHATLYWYQQILGQGPKLLIQFQNNGVVDDSQLPKDRFSAERLKGVDSTLKIQPAKLEDSAVYLCASSLGTGSTEAFFGQGTRLTVV.

J is TRBJ2-5 and V is TRBV20-1, with a possible D match to TRBD1 (5 bases). There are 11 residues in the CDR3. Looked up from germline, CDR1 is DFQATT and CDR2 is SNEGSKA (reference sequence). The CDR3 DNA sequence: TGCAGCCTTCAGGGTCGGGAGACCCAGTACTTC. Amino acids: CSLQGRETQYF.

This clone has just one count. The chain recombines TRBV7-8 with TRBJ1-2; no firm D call. The CDR3 is 14 amino acids. The V and J ends lost 3 bases and 0 bases respectively, with 8 bases between them. Per germline, CDR1 SGHVS and CDR2 FQNEAQ. The CDR3 DNA follows: TGTGCCAGCAGCTTGACTGCAGCTAACTATGGCTACACCTTC. Its translation is CASSLTAANYGYTF.

The CDR3 DNA sequence: TGTGCCAGTAGCGACAGGGTTGAAGCTTTCTTT. Its protein product is CASSDRVEAFF. V is TRBV19 and J is TRBJ1-1; 7 bases fit TRBD1. Germline-derived CDR1 and CDR2 are LNHDA and SQIVND (reference sequence). This CDR3 comprises 11 residues. The junction had 2 bases not matched to a gene; V was cut back by 6 bases and J by 7 bases. Looking up the rest from reference TRBV19 and TRBJ1-1 gives the full variable domain: DGGITQSPKYLFRKEGQNVTLSCEQNLNHDAMYWYRQDPGQGLRLIYYSQIVNDFQKGDIAEGYSVSREKKESFPLTVTSAQKNPTAFYLCASSDRVEAFFGQGTRLTVV.

J is TRBJ2-5 and V is TRBV6-2 or TRBV6-3; 7 bases align to TRBD1. Trimming at V came to 6 bases and at J to 2 bases, leaving 24 bases not matched to a gene. There are 20 residues in the CDR3. CDR1 MNHEY and CDR2 SVGEGT come from the germline V gene. This CDR3 reads CASSTRRPRQGPYLQETQYF. The CDR3 bases are TGTGCCAGCAGCACTCGGAGACCGCGACAGGGACCATATCTACAAGAGACCCAGTACTTC.

The sample holds one count of this clone. This rearrangement joins TRBV2 to TRBJ2-7, with no clear D. This CDR3 is 16 amino acids long. V shed 2 bases and J shed 1 base, with 15 bases lying between them. Looked up from germline, CDR1 is SNHLY and CDR2 is FYNNEI. CDR3: CASSENPLPTSYEQYV. CDR3 bases: TGTGCCAGCAGTGAAAACCCCCTACCCACTTCCTACGAGCAGTACGTC.

The rearrangement links TRBV7-3 to TRBJ2-2; D is uncertain. Germline lookup yields CDR1 SGHTA and CDR2 FQGTGA. The CDR3 runs 14 residues. V lost 6 bases and J lost 1, with 9 bases in between. The CDR3: CASRQARNTGELFF. DNA of the CDR3: TGTGCCAGCAGGCAAGCACGGAACACCGGGGAGCTGTTTTTT.

This sequence joins TRBV1 and TRBJ1-2. TRBV1 counts as a pseudogene. This CDR3 has 14 residues. The chain's CDR3 is CTSSSRDGIYGYTF. CDR3 coding DNA: TGCACCAGCAGCTCCCGGGACGGAATTTATGGCTACACCTTC.

For the CDR3, the DNA is TGTGCCAGCAGCTTGTATAGCGGGGGGGCTGGGAGCATTCAGTACTTC. It translates to CASSLYSGGAGSIQYF. J is TRBJ2-4 and V is TRBV5-8, with 11 bases matching TRBD2. Trimming removed 1 base from V and 9 bases from J; junction bases left unmatched: 9. The germline V gene has CDR1 SGHTS and CDR2 YDEGEE. The CDR3 has 16 residues.

The chain employs TRBV18 and TRBJ1-2; D perhaps matches TRBD1 (6 bases). In germline, CDR1 is KGHSH, CDR2 LQKENI. Deletions cut 3 bases from V and 8 bases from J, with 19 bases between. CDR3 length equals 15 residues. The DNA for the CDR3 is TGTGCCAGCTCACCCCCTCAGGGGATCTCCTGGGGCTACACCTTC. The encoded protein is CASSPPQGISWGYTF.

This chain uses TRBV5-6 with TRBJ2-3; D is unresolved. Trimming left V 5 bases short and J 4 bases short, with 17 bases between. This CDR3 has 15 amino acids. Germline V gene sequence: CDR1 SGHDT, CDR2 YYEEEE. This CDR3 is CASSNLALMADTQYF. The CDR3 bases are TGTGCCAGCAGTAATCTCGCGCTGATGGCAGATACGCAGTATTTT.

This clone was seen a handful of times. The rearrangement joins TRBV19 to TRBJ1-2; no reliable D call. Trimming took 10 bases from V and 4 from J, leaving 19 bases between them. Germline-derived CDR1 and CDR2 are LNHDA and SQIVND (reference sequence). This CDR3 is 14 amino acids long. As DNA, the CDR3 is TGTGCCATCTCGCCGGCCAACAGCCTCTATGGCTACACCTTC. It is translated as CAISPANSLYGYTF.

The V and J genes are TRBV6-5 and TRBJ2-5; 9 nucleotides agree with TRBD1. J lost 0 bases, V lost 6 bases, and 5 bases had no gene match. CDR3 length: 15 amino acids. CDR1 and CDR2 from the germline V gene are MNHEY and SVGAGI. The CDR3 nucleotides read TGTGCCAGCAGCCAGACAGGGGGGTACCAAGAGACCCAGTACTTC. This codes for CASSQTGGYQETQYF.

CDR3 nucleotide sequence: TGTGCCAGCAGCCAGTCCAAGGGGGTCGGGGAGCTGTTTTTT. Its protein is CASSQSKGVGELFF. The gene calls are TRBV3-1 (or the pseudogene TRBV3-2) and TRBJ2-2, with D maybe TRBD1 (6 bases). CDR1 LGHDT and CDR2 YNNKEL come from the germline V gene (reference sequence). The V and J ends lost 3 bases and 7 bases respectively, with 12 bases between them. This CDR3 spans 14 amino acids.

This chain connects TRBV5-6 to TRBJ2-7; tentatively, D is TRBD1 (6 bases). The CDR3 has 16 residues. Germline V lookup: CDR1 SGHDT, CDR2 YYEEEE. Deletions cut 4 bases from V and 2 bases from J, with 19 bases between. The CDR3 spells CASSGQDRNPPYEQYV. The CDR3 DNA reads TGTGCCAGCAGCGGGCAAGACAGGAATCCCCCCTACGAGCAGTACGTC.

The chain has TRBV19 and TRBJ1-2, with D possibly being TRBD1 (5 bases). The germline gives CDR1 LNHDA, CDR2 SQIVND (reference sequence). The CDR3 is 19 residues long. V was pared by 10 bases and J by 7 bases, with 37 bases between. CDR3 protein: CATSRDLRGVMIAGTGYTF. CDR3 nucleotides: TGTGCCACCTCGCGGGACCTGAGAGGCGTTATGATAGCGGGTACTGGCTACACCTTC.

The J gene is TRBJ2-5, the V gene TRBV7-2; 7 bases agree with TRBD1. Trimming took 0 bases from V and 4 from J; bases not matched to a gene: 5. The CDR3 is made up of 15 amino acids. Germline loops: CDR1 SGHTA, CDR2 FQGNSA. CDR3 coding DNA: TGTGCCAGCAGCTTAGCGTTGCCAGGGGGAGAGACCCAGTACTTC. Translated, it gives CASSLALPGGETQYF.